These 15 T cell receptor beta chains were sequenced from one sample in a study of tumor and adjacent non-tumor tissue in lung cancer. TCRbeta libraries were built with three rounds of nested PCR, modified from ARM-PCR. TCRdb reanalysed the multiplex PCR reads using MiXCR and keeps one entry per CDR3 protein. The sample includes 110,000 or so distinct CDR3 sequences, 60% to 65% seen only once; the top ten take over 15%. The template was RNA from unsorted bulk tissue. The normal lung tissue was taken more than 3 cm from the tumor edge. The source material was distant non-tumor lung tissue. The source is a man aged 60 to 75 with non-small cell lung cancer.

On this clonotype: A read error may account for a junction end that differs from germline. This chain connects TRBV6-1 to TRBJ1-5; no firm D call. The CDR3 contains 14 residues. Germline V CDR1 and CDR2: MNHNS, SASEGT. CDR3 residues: CASNELGPNQPHHF. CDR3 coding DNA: TGTGCCAGCAATGAGTTAGGGCCCAATCAGCCCCATCATTTT.

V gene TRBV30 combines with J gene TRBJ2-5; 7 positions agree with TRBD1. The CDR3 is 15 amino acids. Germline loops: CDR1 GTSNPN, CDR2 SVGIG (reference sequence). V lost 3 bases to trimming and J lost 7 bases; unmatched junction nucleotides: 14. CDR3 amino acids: CAWRKRQGASRTQYF. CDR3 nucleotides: TGTGCCTGGAGGAAGAGACAGGGCGCCTCCCGGACCCAGTACTTC.

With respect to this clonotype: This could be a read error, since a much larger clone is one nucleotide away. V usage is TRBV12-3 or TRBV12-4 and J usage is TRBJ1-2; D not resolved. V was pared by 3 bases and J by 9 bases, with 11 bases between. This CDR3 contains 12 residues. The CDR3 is CASSFSRDCYTF. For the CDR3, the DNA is TGTGCCAGCAGTTTTAGTCGGGATTGCTACACCTTC.

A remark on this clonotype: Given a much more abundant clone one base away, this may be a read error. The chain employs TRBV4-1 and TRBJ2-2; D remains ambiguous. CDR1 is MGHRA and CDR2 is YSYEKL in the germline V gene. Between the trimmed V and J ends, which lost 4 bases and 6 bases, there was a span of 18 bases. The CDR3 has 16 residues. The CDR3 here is CASSPGLVGSPGELFF. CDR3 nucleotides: TGCGCCAGCAGCCCCGGGTTGGTAGGGTCGCCCGGGGAGCTGTTTTTT.

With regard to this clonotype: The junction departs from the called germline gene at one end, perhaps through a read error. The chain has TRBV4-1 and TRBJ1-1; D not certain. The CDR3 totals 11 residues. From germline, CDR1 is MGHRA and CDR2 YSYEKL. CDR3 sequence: CAISQETEAIF. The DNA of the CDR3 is TGCGCCATCAGCCAAGAGACTGAAGCTATCTTT.

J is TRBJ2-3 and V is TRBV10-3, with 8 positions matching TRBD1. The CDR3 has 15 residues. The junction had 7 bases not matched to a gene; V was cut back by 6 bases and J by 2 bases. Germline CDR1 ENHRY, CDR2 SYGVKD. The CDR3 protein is CAIRGTGTNTDTQYF. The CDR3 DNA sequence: TGTGCCATCAGGGGGACAGGAACCAACACAGATACGCAGTATTTT.

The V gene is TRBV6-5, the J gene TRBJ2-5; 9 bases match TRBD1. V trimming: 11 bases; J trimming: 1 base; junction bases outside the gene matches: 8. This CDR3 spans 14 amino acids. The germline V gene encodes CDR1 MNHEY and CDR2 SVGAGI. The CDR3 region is CAGTYRGRQETQYF. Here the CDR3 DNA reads TGTGCCGGCACTTACAGGGGGCGCCAAGAGACCCAGTACTTC.

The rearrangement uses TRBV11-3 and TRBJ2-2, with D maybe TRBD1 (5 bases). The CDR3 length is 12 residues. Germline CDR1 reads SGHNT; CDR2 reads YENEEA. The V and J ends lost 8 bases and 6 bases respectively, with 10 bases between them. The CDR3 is CASGEQAGELFF. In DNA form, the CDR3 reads TGTGCCAGCGGAGAACAGGCCGGGGAGCTGTTTTTT.

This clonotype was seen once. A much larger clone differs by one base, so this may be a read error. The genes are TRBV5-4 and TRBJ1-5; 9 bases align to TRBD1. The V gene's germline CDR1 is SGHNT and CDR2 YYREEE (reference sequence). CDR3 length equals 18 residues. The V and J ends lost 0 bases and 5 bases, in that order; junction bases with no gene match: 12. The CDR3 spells CASSLGGQGYGSDQPQHF. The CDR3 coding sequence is TGTGCCAGCAGCTTGGGGGGACAGGGTTATGGGAGTGATCAGCCCCAGCATTTT.

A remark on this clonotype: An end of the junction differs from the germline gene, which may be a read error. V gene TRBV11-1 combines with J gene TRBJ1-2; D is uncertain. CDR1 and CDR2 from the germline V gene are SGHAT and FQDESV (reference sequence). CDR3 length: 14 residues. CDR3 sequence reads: CASNFDFLGDGDTF. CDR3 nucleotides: TGTGCCAGCAACTTCGACTTTCTGGGTGATGGCGACACCTTC.

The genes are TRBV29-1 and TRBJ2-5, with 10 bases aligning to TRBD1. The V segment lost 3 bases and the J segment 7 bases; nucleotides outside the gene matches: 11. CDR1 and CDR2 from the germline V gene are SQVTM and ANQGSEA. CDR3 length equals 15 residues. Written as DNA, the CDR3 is TGCAGCGTTGAGGCAGACAGGGGGCGGTCGGGGACCCAGTACTTC. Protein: CSVEADRGRSGTQYF.

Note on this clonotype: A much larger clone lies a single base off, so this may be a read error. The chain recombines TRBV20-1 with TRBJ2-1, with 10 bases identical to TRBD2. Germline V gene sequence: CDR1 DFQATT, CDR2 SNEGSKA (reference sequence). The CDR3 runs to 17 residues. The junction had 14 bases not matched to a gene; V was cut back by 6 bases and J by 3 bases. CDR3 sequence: CSARRVAGGLIYNEQFF. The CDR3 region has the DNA TGCAGTGCGAGAAGAGTAGCGGGAGGTTTGATCTACAATGAGCAGTTCTTC.

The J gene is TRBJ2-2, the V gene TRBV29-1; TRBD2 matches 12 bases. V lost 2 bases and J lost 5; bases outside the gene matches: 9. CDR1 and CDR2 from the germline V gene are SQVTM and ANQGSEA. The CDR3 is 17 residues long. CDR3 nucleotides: TGCAGCGTTGAAAGTCGACTAGCGGGGGAGGGGACCGGGGAGCTGTTTTTT. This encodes CSVESRLAGEGTGELFF.

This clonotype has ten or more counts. CDR3 sequence reads: CASSRGTAGISGNTIYF. The CDR3 region has the DNA TGTGCCAGCAGCCGGGGGACGGCGGGAATCTCTGGAAACACCATATATTTT. This chain uses TRBV5-4 with TRBJ1-3; possibly TRBD1 for D (5 bases). CDR1 and CDR2 (germline): SGHNT, YYREEE (reference sequence). The CDR3 runs to 17 residues. V dropped 4 bases and J dropped 0 bases, with 17 bases sitting between them.

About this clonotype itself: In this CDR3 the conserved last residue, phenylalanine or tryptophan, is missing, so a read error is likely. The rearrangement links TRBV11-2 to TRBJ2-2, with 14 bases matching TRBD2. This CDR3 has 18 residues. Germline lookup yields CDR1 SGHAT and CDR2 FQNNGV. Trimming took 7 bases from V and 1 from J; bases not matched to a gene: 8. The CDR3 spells CASNSGLAGARNTGELFL. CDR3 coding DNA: TGTGCCAGCAACTCGGGACTAGCGGGGGCGAGGAACACCGGGGAGCTGTTTTTA.